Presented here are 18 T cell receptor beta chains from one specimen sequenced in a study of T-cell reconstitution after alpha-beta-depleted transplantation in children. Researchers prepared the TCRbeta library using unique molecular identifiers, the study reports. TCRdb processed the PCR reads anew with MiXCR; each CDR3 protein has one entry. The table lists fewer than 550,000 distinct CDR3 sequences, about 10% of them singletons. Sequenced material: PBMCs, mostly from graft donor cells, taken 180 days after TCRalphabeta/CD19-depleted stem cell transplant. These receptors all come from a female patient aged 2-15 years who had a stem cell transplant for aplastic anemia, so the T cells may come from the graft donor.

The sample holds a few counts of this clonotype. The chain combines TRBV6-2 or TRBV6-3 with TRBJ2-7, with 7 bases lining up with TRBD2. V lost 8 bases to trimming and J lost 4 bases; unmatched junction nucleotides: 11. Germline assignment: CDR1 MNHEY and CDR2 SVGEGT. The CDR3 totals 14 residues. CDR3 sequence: CASVAREREYEQYF. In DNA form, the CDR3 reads TGTGCCAGCGTCGCGCGGGAGAGGGAATACGAGCAGTACTTC.

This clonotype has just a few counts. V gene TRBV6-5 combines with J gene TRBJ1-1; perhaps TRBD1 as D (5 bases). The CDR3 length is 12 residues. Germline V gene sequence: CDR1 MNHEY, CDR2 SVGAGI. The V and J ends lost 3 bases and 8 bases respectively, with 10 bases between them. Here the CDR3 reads CASSYRDREAFF. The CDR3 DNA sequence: TGTGCCAGCAGTTATCGGGACCGCGAAGCTTTCTTT.

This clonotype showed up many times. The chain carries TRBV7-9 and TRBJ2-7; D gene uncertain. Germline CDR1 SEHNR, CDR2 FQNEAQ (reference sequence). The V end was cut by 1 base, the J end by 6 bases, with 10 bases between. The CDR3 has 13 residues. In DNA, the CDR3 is TGTGCCAGCAGCTTAGACCAGGCCACCGAGCAGTACTTC. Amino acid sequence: CASSLDQATEQYF.

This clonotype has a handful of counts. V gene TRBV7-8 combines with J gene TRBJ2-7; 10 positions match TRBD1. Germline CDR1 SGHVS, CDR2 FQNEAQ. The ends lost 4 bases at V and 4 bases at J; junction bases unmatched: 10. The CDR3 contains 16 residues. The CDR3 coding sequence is TGTGCCAGCAGCTCGTCCCGGGACAGGGGAGAATACGAGCAGTACTTC. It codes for CASSSSRDRGEYEQYF.

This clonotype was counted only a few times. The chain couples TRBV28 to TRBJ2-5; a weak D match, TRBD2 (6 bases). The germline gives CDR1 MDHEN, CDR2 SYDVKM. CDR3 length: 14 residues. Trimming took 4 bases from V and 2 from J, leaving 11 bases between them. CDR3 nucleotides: TGTGCCAGCAGTTCGGGGGACGGACAAGAGACCCAGTACTTC. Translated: CASSSGDGQETQYF.

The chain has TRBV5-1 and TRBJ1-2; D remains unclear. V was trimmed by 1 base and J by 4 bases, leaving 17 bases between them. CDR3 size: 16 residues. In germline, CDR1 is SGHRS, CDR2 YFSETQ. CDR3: CASSLHSGPGSYGYTF. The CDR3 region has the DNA TGCGCCAGCAGCTTGCATTCCGGGCCTGGTAGCTATGGCTACACCTTC.

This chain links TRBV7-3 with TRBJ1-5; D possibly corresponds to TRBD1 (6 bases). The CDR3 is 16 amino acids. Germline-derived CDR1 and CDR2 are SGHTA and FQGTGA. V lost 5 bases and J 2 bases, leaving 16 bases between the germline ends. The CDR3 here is CASSPRGARGNQPQHF. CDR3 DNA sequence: TGTGCCAGCAGCCCTAGGGGGGCCCGTGGCAATCAGCCCCAGCATTTT.

The CDR3, as DNA: TGTGCCAGCAGTTTGATGTCGCAGGCGTATGGCTACACCTTC. It yields the protein CASSLMSQAYGYTF. The chain uses TRBV12-3 or TRBV12-4 and TRBJ1-2; no reliable D call. This CDR3 comprises 14 residues. V was trimmed by 3 bases and J by 5 bases, leaving 13 bases between them.

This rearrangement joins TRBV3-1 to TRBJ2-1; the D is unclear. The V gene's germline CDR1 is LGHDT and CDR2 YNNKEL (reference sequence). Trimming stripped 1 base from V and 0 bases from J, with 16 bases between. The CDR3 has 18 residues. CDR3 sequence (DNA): TGTGCCAGCAGCCAAGTTCTCGGCCAATCGAGCTCCTACAATGAGCAGTTCTTC. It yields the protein CASSQVLGQSSSYNEQFF.

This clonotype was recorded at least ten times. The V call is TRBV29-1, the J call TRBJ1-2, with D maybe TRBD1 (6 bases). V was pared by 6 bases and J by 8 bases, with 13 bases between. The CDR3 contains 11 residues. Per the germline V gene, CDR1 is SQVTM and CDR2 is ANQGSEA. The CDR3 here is CSVAPGEGYTF. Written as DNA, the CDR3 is TGCAGCGTGGCCCCAGGGGAGGGCTACACCTTC.

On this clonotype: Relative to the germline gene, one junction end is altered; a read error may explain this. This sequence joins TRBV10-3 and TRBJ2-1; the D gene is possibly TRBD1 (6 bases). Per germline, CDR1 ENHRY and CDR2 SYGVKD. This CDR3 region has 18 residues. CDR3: CAISESRSGRGFYSEQFF. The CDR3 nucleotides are TGTGCCATCAGTGAGTCGAGGAGCGGCAGGGGTTTTTACAGTGAGCAGTTCTTC.

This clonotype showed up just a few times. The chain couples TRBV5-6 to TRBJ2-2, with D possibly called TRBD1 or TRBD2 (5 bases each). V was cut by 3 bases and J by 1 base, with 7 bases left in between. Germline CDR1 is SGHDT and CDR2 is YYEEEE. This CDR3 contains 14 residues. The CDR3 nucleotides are TGTGCCAGCAGCTCGGGACGGAACACCGGGGAGCTGTTTTTT. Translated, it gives CASSSGRNTGELFF.

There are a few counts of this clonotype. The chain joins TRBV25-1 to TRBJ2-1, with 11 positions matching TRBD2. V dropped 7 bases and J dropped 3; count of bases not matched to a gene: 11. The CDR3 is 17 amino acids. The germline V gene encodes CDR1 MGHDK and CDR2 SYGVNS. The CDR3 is CASTRGGLAGYYNEQFF. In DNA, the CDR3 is TGTGCCAGCACCCGAGGTGGACTAGCGGGTTACTACAATGAGCAGTTCTTC.

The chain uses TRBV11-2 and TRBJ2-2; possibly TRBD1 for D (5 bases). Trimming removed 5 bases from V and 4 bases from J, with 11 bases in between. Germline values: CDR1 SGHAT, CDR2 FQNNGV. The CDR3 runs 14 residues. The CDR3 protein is CASSQGYSTGELFF. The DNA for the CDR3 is TGTGCCAGCAGCCAGGGCTACAGCACCGGGGAGCTGTTTTTT.

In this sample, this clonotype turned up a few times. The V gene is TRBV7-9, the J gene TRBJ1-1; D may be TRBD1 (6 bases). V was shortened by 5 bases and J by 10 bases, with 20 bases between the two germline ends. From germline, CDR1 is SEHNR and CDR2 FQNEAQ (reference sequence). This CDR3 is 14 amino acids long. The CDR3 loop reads CASSTPGGGRRAFF. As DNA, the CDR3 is TGTGCCAGCAGCACCCCGGGAGGGGGTCGTCGAGCTTTCTTT.

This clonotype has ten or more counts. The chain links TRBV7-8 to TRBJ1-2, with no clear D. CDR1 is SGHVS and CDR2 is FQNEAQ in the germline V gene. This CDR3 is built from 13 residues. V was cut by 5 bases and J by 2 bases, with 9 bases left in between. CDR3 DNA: TGTGCCAGCAGCGTGGACCAAAACTATGGCTACACCTTC. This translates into CASSVDQNYGYTF.

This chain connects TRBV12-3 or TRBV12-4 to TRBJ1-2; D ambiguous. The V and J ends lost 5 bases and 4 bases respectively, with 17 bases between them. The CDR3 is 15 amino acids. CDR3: CASSPPSGRFYGYTF. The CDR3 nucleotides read TGTGCCAGCAGTCCGCCCTCCGGGAGATTCTATGGCTACACCTTC.

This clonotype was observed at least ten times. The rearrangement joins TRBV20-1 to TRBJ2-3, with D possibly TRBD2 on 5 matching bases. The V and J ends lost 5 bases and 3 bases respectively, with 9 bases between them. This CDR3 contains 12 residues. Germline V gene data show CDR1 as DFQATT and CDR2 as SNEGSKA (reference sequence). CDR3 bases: TGCAGTGCTGGCCCGGGGACAGATACGCAGTATTTT. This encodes CSAGPGTDTQYF.